The rows below give T cell receptor beta chains drawn from one sample of a study of blood T cell repertoires in COVID-19. The repertoire was sequenced with immunoSEQ multiplex PCR; TCRdb's copy has only in-frame clones and lacks some. The data hold 250,000 to 350,000 clones, with 70% to 90% observed a single time. The source material was PBMCs or T cells enriched from blood (not recorded which). Source of these receptors: a woman aged 25-40 years who had recovered from COVID-19. CDR3s include the opening cysteine and the closing phenylalanine or tryptophan. D genes are given only for firm matches. Expanded clones are given a class, and other clones once, few, many or no size at all.

TRBJ2-6 NA 13 TRBV27 NA TGTGCCAGCAGTTTCTCCGGGGCCAACGTCCTGACTTTC CASSFSGANVLTF
TRBJ2-3 few 14 TRBV19 NA TGTGCCAGTAGTATAGATCCCCGTTCAGATACGCAGTATTTT CASSIDPRSDTQYF
TRBJ1-1 NA 15 TRBV11-3 NA TGTGCCAGCAGCTTAATGGAGGGCATGAACACTGAAGCTTTCTTT CASSLMEGMNTEAFF
TRBJ1-6 NA 15 TRBV11-3 TRBD1 TGTGCCAGCAGCTTCGGACAGGCTACCAATTCACCCCTCCACTTT CASSFGQATNSPLHF
TRBJ2-1 few 14 TRBV28 TRBD2 TGTGCCAGCAGGCGGGGGGAGGACTACAATGAGCAGTTCTTC CASRRGEDYNEQFF
TRBJ2-1 once 11 TRBV28 NA TGTGCCAGCAGTCACCTGGCTGAGCAGTTCTTC CASSHLAEQFF
TRBJ1-2 NA 16 TRBV6-5 TRBD1 TGTGCCAGCAGTTACACCATACAGGGGCGGATCTATGGCTACACCTTC CASSYTIQGRIYGYTF
TRBJ1-2 NA 14 TRBV5-1 NA TGCGCCAGCAGCGCCGAGGGACTGAACTATGGCTACACCTTC CASSAEGLNYGYTF
TRBJ2-6 NA 17 TRBV4-1 TRBD2 TGCGCCAGCAGCCCGGAAAGGCGGGGGGCCGGGGCCAACGTCCTGACTTTC CASSPERRGAGANVLTF
TRBJ2-1 NA 12 TRBV5-4 NA TGTGCCAGCAGTTTCCTGGCGGATGAGCAGTTCTTC CASSFLADEQFF
TRBJ2-1 NA 16 TRBV5-4 NA TGTGCCAGCAGCGGCGACGGGGGACTCAGAAGTCGGTTTCAGTTCTTC CASSGDGGLRSRFQFF
TRBJ2-7 NA 15 TRBV21-1 NA TGTGCCAGCAGCAAAGAGGGGGAAGATCGCTACGAGCAGTACTTC CASSKEGEDRYEQYF
TRBJ1-1 NA 15 TRBV24-1 NA TGTGCCACCAGTGATACCGGGACAAAGAGGTCCGGAACTTTCTTT CATSDTGTKRSGTFF
TRBJ1-2 NA 16 TRBV5-1 NA TGCGCCAGCAGCCTTCCGAACAGGGTCGGGAACTATGGCTACACCTTC CASSLPNRVGNYGYTF
TRBJ2-7 NA 15 TRBV24-1 TRBD2 TGTGCCACCAGTGCGAGAGCGGGAGGGTCATACGAGCAGTACTTC CATSARAGGSYEQYF
TRBJ2-7 NA 15 TRBV6-5 TRBD2 TGTGCCAGCAGCCGGGGGACTAGCGGGACCAACGAGCAGTACTTC CASSRGTSGTNEQYF
TRBJ1-5 NA 12 TRBV6-1 NA TGTGCCAGCAGTGAACCGACAGTGACCCAGCATTTT CASSEPTVTQHF
TRBJ2-2 NA 14 TRBV7-3 TRBD2 TGTGCCAGCAGCCATGGACTAGTAAACGGGGAGCTGTTTTTT CASSHGLVNGELFF
TRBJ1-2 NA 14 TRBV5-1 TRBD1 TGCGCCAGCAGCTACGTACAGGGGGACTATGGCTACACCTTC CASSYVQGDYGYTF
TRBJ2-7 NA 15 TRBV19 TRBD1 TGTGCCAGTAGTAAGGGGACAGGGTGGGCCTACGAGCAGTACTTC CASSKGTGWAYEQYF
TRBJ2-3 NA 12 TRBV10-3 NA TGTGCCATCGCTAGAGTCGGAGATACGCAGTATTTT CAIARVGDTQYF
TRBJ1-5 once 16 TRBV19 NA TGTGCCAGTAGTATAGCAGAAATTTATAGCAATCAGCCCCAGCATTTT CASSIAEIYSNQPQHF
TRBJ2-1 NA 17 TRBV2 TRBD2 TGTGCCAGCAGTGAAAAACCGGGACTAGCGGACTACAATGAGCAGTTCTTC CASSEKPGLADYNEQFF
TRBJ2-1 few 11 TRBV28 NA TGTGCCAGCAGTTCCGACAGTGAGCAGTTCTTC CASSSDSEQFF
TRBJ2-7 NA 16 TRBV28 TRBD1 TGTGCCAGCAGTTCCAAGTACCGGGACAGGGAATACGAGCAGTACTTC CASSSKYRDREYEQYF
TRBJ1-1 NA 18 TRBV18 TRBD1 TGTGCCAGCTCACCGAAGGGTTGGGGCGGACAGGGAGGTACTGAAGCTTTCTTT CASSPKGWGGQGGTEAFF
TRBJ1-3 NA 15 TRBV18 NA TGTGCCAGCTCACCGTTCGAGAGCTCTGGAAACACCATATATTTT CASSPFESSGNTIYF
TRBJ1-1 NA 15 TRBV27 TRBD1 TGTGCCAGCAGCCGGGACAGGGGGATTGGGACTGAAGCTTTCTTT CASSRDRGIGTEAFF
TRBJ2-3 NA 17 TRBV9 NA TGTGCCAGCAGCGTATCCCTTAGCGGCGGGGGCACAGATACGCAGTATTTT CASSVSLSGGGTDTQYF
TRBJ1-1 NA 19 TRBV18 NA TGTGCCAGCTCACCACCGATCCGAATTGGGCCGAGGGTCCGGACTGAAGCTTTCTTT CASSPPIRIGPRVRTEAFF
TRBJ2-1 NA 17 TRBV5-1 TRBD2 TGCGCCAGCAGCTTTATCCGGACTAGCGTCACCTCGGTCGAGCAGTTCTTC CASSFIRTSVTSVEQFF
TRBJ2-3 NA 14 TRBV30 TRBD2 TGTGCCTGGAGTTACGCGGGGGGCCCAGATACGCAGTATTTT CAWSYAGGPDTQYF